This TCR beta chain was recorded in a study of control samples from healthy donors and cancer patients (dated by TCRdb to 2020 to 2022). The CDR3 sequence holds 13 residues, the cysteine and phenylalanine included. Only the CDR3 DNA is retained, 39 bases long and in frame from the first base. V is pared back by 0 bases and J by 8 bases, with 11 bases lying between the germline termini. CDR1 SGHDT and CDR2 YYEEEE were looked up in the germline V gene. Library method: the immunoSEQ multiplex PCR assay. TCRdb obtained this table from immuneACCESS and retained in-frame rearrangements with V and J assigned. These tables miss some clones; where compared with another copy, unresolved V genes account for less than half of the shortfall, and the remainder is unexplained. The sample profile shows some 96,000 clones; approximately 93% of them were found once. The ten largest clones represent about 8.8% of the sample.

Comment on this clone: Its antigen is still unknown. No base quality values were provided; no much bigger clone lies one nucleotide off.

What was sequenced was blood. The V and J genes are TRBV5-6 and TRBJ1-2, with a weak D call of TRBD1 (6 bases match). The clonotype originates from a man between 18 and 29 years old in good health. This receptor carries the CDR3 CASSLGNGQGYTF. The nucleotide sequence reads TGTGCCAGCAGCTTGGGAAACGGACAGGGCTACACCTTC.